Only one count was recorded for the clone carrying this TCR beta chain. The data belong to a study of blood T cell repertoires in COVID-19. V was pared by 6 bases and J by 6 bases, with 4 bases of the junction left unmatched. CDR1 and CDR2 from the germline V gene are MNHEY and SVGAGI. This CDR3 is built from 14 residues. Here immunoSEQ multiplex PCR was the method, and the copy in TCRdb shows in-frame clones only, minus some. This table holds more than 120,000 clones, around four fifths found once. The chain carries TRBV6-5 and TRBJ2-1; 11 bases agree with TRBD2. The sequenced sample was peripheral blood. This TCR was sampled from a human donor in a cohort sampled during active COVID-19. The CDR3 protein is CASRPGLAGNEQFF. For the CDR3, the DNA is TGTGCCAGCAGACCCGGACTAGCGGGCAATGAGCAGTTCTTC.